These T cell receptor beta chains were read from a single sample in a study of blood T cell repertoires in COVID-19. TCRdb's table, derived via immunoSEQ multiplex PCR, lists solely in-frame clones and lacks some. This table holds over 150,000 clones, 85% to 90% found once. Material for sequencing was peripheral blood. Receptor source: a man between 60 and 70 years old with COVID-19, enrolled during active disease. Each CDR3 is given with its conserved first and last residue. The D gene is left open where the match is weak. Some rows mark clone size as missing; the rest say once, few, many or name a class of expanded clone.

CDR3	DNA	size	V	J	D
CATADYRGRKSGTEAFF	TGTGCCACCGCTGATTACAGGGGGCGTAAATCCGGCACTGAAGCTTTCTTT	once	TRBV19	TRBJ1-1	TRBD1
CASSGNAGGYGYTF	TGTGCCAGCAGCGGCAACGCCGGAGGCTATGGCTACACCTTC	NA	TRBV7-9	TRBJ1-2	NA
CASSPPVSEKLFF	TGTGCCAGCTCACCACCGGTCAGTGAAAAACTGTTTTTT	NA	TRBV18	TRBJ1-4	NA
CASSEGDRGTDTQYF	TGTGCCAGCAGTGAAGGGGACAGGGGCACAGATACGCAGTATTTT	NA	TRBV2	TRBJ2-3	TRBD1
CASSDSPGLATNEQFF	TGTGCCAGCAGTGACTCACCGGGACTAGCGACTAATGAGCAGTTCTTC	NA	TRBV6-4	TRBJ2-1	TRBD2
CASSNRGISNQPQHF	TGTGCCAGCAGTAACAGGGGGATCAGCAATCAGCCCCAGCATTTT	once	TRBV6-5	TRBJ1-5	TRBD1
CASRAMEGSSGANVLTF	TGTGCCAGCCGAGCGATGGAAGGGAGCTCTGGGGCCAACGTCCTGACTTTC	NA	TRBV28	TRBJ2-6	NA
CASSVAQGAHQPQHF	TGTGCCAGCAGTGTAGCCCAGGGGGCTCATCAGCCCCAGCATTTT	NA	TRBV6-1	TRBJ1-5	TRBD1
CASSLVAGEYMGSGNTIYF	TGTGCCAGCAGCTTAGTAGCCGGGGAGTACATGGGCTCTGGAAACACCATATATTTT	NA	TRBV7-2	TRBJ1-3	NA
CASSFLLTGATYGYTF	TGTGCCAGCAGCTTCCTCCTCACAGGGGCCACTTATGGCTACACCTTC	NA	TRBV7-3	TRBJ1-2	TRBD1
CASSLVSRITPVQDLAPLHF	TGTGCCAGCAGCTTAGTTAGTAGGATCACCCCAGTACAGGATCTTGCACCCCTCCACTTT	NA	TRBV7-6	TRBJ1-6	NA
CASRSRGFTEAFF	TGTGCCAGCAGAAGCAGGGGGTTTACTGAAGCTTTCTTT	NA	TRBV27	TRBJ1-1	TRBD1
CASSRDRGLMEQFF	TGTGCCAGCAGCCGGGACAGGGGCCTTATGGAGCAGTTCTTC	NA	TRBV6-5	TRBJ2-1	TRBD1
CASRRLAGGLDTQYF	TGCGCCAGCAGACGACTAGCGGGGGGACTCGATACGCAGTATTTT	NA	TRBV5-1	TRBJ2-3	TRBD2
CAWSRQTVYGYTF	TGTGCCTGGAGCCGACAGACGGTTTATGGCTACACCTTC	once	TRBV30	TRBJ1-2	NA
CASSLNPDRAGAEAFF	TGTGCCAGCAGCTTAAATCCGGACAGGGCGGGCGCTGAAGCTTTCTTT	NA	TRBV7-3	TRBJ1-1	TRBD1
CASSLWGRQGSNQPQHF	TGTGCCAGCAGTTTATGGGGTCGACAGGGTAGCAATCAGCCCCAGCATTTT	NA	TRBV27	TRBJ1-5	TRBD1